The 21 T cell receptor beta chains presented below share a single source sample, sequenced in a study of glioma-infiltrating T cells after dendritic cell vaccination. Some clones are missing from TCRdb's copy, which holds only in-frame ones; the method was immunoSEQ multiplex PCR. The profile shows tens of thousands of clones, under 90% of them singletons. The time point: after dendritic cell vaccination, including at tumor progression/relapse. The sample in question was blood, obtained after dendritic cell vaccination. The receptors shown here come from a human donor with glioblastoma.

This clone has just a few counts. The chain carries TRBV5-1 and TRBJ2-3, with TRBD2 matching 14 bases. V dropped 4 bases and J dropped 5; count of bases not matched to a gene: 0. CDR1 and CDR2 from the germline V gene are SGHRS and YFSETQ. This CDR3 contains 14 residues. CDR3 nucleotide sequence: TGCGCCAGCAGCGGGACTAGCGGGGGAGATACGCAGTATTTT. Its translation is CASSGTSGGDTQYF.

CDR3 bases: TGCGCCCCCAGGATCCTAGCCAAAAACATTCAGTACTTC. This encodes CAPRILAKNIQYF. V usage is TRBV10-1 and J usage is TRBJ2-4, with no clear D. Germline lookup yields CDR1 WNHNN and CDR2 SYGVQD (reference sequence). The CDR3 is made up of 13 amino acids. V dropped 11 bases and J dropped 0 bases, with 11 bases sitting between them.

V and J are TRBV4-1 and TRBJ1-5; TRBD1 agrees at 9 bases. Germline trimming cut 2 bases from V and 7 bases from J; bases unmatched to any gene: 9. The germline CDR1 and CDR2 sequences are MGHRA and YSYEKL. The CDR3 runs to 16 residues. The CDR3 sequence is CASSQLATGGEQPQHF. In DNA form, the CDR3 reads TGCGCCAGCAGCCAACTGGCGACAGGGGGTGAACAGCCCCAGCATTTT.

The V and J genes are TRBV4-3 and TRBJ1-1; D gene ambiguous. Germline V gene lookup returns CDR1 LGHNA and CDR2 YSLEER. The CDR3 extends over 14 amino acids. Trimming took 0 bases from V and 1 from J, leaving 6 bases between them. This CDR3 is CASSQEGRNTEAFF. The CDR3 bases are TGCGCCAGCAGCCAAGAGGGGAGGAACACTGAAGCTTTCTTT.

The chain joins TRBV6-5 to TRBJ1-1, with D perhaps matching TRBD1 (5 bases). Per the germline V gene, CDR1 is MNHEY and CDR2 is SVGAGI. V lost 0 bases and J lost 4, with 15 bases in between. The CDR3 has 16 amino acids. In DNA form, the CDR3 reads TGTGCCAGCAGTTACTCATCCGCGTCAGGGTTCACTGAAGCTTTCTTT. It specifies CASSYSSASGFTEAFF.

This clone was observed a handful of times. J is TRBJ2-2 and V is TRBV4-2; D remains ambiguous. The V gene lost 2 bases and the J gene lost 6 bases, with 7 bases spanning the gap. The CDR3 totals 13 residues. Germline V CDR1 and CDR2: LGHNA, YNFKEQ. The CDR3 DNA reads TGTGCCAGCAGCCAATTCTCCCCCGGGGAGCTGTTTTTT. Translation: CASSQFSPGELFF.

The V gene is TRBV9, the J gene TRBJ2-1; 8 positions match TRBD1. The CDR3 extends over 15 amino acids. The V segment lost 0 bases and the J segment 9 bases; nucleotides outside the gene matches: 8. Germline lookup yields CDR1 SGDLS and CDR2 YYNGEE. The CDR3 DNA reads TGTGCCAGCAGCGTAGGGACAGGGAGAAACGGTGAGCAGTTCTTC. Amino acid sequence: CASSVGTGRNGEQFF.

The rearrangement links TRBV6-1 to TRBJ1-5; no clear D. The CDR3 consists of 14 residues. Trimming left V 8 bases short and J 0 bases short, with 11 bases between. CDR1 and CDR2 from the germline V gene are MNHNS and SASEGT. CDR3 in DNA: TGTGCCAGCGGGAGACCGGATAGCAATCAGCCCCAGCATTTT. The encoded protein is CASGRPDSNQPQHF.

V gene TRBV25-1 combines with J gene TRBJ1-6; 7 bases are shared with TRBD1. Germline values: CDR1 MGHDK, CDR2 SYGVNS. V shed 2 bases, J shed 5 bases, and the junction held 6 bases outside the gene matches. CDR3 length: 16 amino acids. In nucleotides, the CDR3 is TGTGCCAGCAGTGAACCCACAGGGGTAAATAATTCACCCCTCCACTTT. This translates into CASSEPTGVNNSPLHF.

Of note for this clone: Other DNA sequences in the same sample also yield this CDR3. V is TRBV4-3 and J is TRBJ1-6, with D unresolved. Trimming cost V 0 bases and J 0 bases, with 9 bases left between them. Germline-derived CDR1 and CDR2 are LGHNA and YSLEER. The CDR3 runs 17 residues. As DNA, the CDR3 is TGCGCCAGCAGCCAAGACAGCCGGAGCTCCTATAATTCACCCCTCCACTTT. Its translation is CASSQDSRSSYNSPLHF.

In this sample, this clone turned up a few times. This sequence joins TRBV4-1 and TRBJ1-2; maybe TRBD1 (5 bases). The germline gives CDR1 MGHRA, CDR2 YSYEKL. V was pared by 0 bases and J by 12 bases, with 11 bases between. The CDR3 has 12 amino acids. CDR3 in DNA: TGCGCCAGCAGCCAAGAGTCAGGGCCCCACACCTTC. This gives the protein CASSQESGPHTF.

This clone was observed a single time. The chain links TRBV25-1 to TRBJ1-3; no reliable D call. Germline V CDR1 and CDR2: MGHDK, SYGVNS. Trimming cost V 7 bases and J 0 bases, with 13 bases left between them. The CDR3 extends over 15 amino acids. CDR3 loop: CASTTAGSSGNTIYF. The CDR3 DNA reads TGTGCCAGCACCACAGCGGGGAGCTCTGGAAACACCATATATTTT.

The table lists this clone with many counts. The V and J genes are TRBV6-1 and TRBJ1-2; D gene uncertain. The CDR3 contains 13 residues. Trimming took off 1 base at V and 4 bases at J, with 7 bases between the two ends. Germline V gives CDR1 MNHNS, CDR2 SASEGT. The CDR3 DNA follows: TGTGCCAGCAGTGAAGGCGGGCTCTATGGCTACACCTTC. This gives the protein CASSEGGLYGYTF.

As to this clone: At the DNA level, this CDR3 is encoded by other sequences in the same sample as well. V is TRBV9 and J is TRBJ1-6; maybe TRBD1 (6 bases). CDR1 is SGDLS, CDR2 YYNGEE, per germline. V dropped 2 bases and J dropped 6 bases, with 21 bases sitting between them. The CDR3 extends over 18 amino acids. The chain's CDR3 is CASSVEEDNRVLNSPLHF. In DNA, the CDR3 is TGTGCCAGCAGCGTCGAGGAGGACAACAGGGTGCTTAATTCACCCCTCCACTTT.

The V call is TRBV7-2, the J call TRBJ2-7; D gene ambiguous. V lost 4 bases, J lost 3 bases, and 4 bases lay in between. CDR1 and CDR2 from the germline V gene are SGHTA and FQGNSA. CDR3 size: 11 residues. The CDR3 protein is CASSSIYEQYF. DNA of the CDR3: TGTGCCAGCAGCTCCATCTACGAGCAGTACTTC.

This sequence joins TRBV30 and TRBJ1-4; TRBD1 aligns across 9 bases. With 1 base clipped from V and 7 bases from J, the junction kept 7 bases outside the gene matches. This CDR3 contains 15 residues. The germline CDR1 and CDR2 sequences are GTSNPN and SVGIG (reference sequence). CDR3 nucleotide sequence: TGTGCCTGGAGTGCCTTGACAGGGGGTAGTGAAAAACTGTTTTTT. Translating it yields CAWSALTGGSEKLFF.

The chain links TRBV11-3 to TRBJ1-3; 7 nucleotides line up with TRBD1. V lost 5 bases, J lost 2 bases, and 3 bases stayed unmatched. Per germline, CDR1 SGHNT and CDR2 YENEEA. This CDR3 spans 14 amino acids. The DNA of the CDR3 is TGTGCCAGCAGCCCGACAGGGACTGGAAACACCATATATTTT. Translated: CASSPTGTGNTIYF.

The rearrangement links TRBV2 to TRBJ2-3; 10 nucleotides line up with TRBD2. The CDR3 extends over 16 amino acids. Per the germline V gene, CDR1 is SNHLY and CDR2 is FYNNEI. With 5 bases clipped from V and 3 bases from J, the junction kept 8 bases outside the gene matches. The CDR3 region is CASSPQTSGVTDTQYF. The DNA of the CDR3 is TGTGCCAGCAGTCCTCAAACTAGCGGGGTGACAGATACGCAGTATTTT.

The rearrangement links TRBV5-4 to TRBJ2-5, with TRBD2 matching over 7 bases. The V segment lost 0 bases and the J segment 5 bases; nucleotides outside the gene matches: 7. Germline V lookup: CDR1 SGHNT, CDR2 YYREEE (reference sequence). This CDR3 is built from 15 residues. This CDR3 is CASSLVSGAWETQYF. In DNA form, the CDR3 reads TGTGCCAGCAGCTTGGTCAGCGGGGCTTGGGAGACCCAGTACTTC.

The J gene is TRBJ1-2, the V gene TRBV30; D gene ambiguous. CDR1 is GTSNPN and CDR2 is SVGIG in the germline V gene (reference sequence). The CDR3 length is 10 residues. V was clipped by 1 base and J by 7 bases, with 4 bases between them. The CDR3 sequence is CAWSAGGYTF. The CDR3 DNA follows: TGTGCCTGGAGTGCAGGTGGCTACACCTTC.

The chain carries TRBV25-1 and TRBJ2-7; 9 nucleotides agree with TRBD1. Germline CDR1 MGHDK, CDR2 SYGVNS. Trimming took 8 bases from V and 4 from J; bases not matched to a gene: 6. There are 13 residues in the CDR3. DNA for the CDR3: TGTGCCAGCCTCGGACAGGGGCAGTACGAGCAGTACTTC. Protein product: CASLGQGQYEQYF.